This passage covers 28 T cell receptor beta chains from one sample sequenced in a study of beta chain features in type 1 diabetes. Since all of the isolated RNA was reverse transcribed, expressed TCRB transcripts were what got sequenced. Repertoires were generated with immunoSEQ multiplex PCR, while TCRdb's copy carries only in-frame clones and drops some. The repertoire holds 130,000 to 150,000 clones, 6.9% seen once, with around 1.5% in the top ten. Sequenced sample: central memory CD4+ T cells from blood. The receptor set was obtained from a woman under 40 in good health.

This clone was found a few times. Written as DNA, the CDR3 is TGTGCCAGCAGCCTGACTCTTGGTGTGGGGGCCAACGTCCTGACTTTC. It encodes CASSLTLGVGANVLTF. V gene TRBV5-6 combines with J gene TRBJ2-6, with D uncertain. V lost 4 bases and J 4 bases, leaving 15 bases between the germline ends. The CDR3 loop spans 16 amino acids. Germline CDR1 SGHDT, CDR2 YYEEEE.

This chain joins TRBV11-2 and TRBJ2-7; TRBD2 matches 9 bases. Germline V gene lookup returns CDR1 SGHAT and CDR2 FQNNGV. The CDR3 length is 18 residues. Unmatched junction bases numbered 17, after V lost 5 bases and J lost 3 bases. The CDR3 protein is CASSPIGRREGFRYEQYF. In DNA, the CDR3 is TGTGCCAGCAGCCCTATCGGGAGGCGGGAGGGCTTCCGCTACGAGCAGTACTTC.

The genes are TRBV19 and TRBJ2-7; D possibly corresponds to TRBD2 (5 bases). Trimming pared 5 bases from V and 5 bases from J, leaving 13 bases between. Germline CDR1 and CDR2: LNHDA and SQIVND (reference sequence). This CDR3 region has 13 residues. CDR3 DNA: TGTGCCAGTAGTGCAGATACTAGAGACGAGCAGTACTTC. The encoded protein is CASSADTRDEQYF.

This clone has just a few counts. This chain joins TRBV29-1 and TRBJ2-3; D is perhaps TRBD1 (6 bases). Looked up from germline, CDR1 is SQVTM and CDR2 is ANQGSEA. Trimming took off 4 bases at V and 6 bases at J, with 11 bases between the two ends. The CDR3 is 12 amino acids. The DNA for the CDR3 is TGCAGCGTTGCGCAGGGGCGCGATACGCAGTATTTT. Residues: CSVAQGRDTQYF.

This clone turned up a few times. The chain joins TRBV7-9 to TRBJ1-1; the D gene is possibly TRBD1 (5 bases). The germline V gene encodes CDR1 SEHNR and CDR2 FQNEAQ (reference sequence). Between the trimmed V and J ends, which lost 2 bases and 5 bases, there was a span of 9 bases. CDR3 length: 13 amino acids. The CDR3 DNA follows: TGTGCCAGCAGCTTACCAGGGAAAACTGAAGCTTTCTTT. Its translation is CASSLPGKTEAFF.

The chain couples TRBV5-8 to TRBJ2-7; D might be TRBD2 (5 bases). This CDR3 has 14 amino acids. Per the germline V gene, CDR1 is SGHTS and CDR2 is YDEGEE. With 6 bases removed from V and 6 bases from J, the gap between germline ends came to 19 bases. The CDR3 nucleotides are TGTGCCAGCACCGCAACGGGCTCGGGGAGCGAGCAGTACTTC. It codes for CASTATGSGSEQYF.

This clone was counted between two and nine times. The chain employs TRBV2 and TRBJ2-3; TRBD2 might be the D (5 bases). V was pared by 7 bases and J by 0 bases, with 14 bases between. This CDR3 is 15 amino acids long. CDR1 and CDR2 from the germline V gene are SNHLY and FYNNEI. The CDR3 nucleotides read TGTGCCAGCACCGGACTGTCAACTAGCACAGATACGCAGTATTTT. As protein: CASTGLSTSTDTQYF.

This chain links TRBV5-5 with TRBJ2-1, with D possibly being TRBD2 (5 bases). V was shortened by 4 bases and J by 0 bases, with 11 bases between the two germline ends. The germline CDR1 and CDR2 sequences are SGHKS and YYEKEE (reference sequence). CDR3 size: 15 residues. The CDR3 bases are TGTGCCAGCAGCAGAGAGGGTAGCTCCTACAATGAGCAGTTCTTC. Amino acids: CASSREGSSYNEQFF.

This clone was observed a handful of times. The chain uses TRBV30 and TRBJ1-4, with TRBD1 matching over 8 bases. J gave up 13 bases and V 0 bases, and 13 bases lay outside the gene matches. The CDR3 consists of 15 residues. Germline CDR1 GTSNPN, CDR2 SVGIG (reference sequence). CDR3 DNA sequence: TGTGCCTGGAGTGTACGGAGGACAGGGTTAGGGGGACTGTTTTTT. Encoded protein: CAWSVRRTGLGGLFF. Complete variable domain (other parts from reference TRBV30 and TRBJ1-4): SQTIHQWPATLVQPVGSPLSLECTVEGTSNPNLYWYRQAAGRGLQLLFYSVGIGQISSEVPQNLSASRPQDRQFILSSKKLLLSDSGFYLCAWSVRRTGLGGLFFGSGTQLSVL.

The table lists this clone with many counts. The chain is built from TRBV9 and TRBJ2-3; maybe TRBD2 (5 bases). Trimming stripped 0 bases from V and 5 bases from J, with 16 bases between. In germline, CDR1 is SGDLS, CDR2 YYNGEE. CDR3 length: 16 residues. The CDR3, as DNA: TGTGCCAGCAGCGTAGGGAGGTTAGGGAGTGGAGATACGCAGTATTTT. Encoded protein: CASSVGRLGSGDTQYF.

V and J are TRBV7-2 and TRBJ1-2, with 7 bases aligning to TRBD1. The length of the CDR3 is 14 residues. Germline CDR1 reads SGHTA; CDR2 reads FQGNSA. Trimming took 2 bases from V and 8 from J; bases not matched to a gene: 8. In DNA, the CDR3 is TGTGCCAGCAGCTTAAATCGACAGGGTTGGGGCTACACCTTC. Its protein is CASSLNRQGWGYTF.

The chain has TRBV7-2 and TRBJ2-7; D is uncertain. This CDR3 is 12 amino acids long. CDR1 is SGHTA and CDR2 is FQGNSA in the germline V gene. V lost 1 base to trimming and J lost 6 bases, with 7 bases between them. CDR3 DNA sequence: TGTGCCAGCAGCTTAGATTTTAGCGAGCAGTACTTC. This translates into CASSLDFSEQYF.

The CDR3 sequence is CASSGGLAHEQFF. CDR3 DNA: TGTGCCAGCAGTGGTGGACTAGCCCACGAGCAGTTCTTC. The chain combines TRBV6-5 with TRBJ2-1; 8 positions agree with TRBD2. The CDR3 spans 13 residues. Unmatched junction bases numbered 7, after V lost 5 bases and J lost 10 bases. The germline CDR1 and CDR2 sequences are MNHEY and SVGAGI.

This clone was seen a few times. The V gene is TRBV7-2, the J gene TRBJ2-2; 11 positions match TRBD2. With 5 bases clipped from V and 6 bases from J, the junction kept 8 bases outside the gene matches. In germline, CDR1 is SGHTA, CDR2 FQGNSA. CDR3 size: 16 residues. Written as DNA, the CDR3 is TGTGCCAGCAGCCCTTTTAGCGGGAGGGCCGCCGGGGAGCTGTTTTTT. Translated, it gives CASSPFSGRAAGELFF.

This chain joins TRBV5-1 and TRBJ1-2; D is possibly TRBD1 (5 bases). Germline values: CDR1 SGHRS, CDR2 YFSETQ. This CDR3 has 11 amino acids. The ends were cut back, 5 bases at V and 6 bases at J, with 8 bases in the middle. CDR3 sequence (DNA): TGCGCCAGCAGGCGGGACGATGGCTACACCTTC. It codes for CASRRDDGYTF.

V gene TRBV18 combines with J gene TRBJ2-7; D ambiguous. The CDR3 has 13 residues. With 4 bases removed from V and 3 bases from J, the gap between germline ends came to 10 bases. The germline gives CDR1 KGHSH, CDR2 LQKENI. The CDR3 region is CASSLEFSYEQYF. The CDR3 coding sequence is TGTGCCAGCTCACTCGAATTCAGCTACGAGCAGTACTTC.

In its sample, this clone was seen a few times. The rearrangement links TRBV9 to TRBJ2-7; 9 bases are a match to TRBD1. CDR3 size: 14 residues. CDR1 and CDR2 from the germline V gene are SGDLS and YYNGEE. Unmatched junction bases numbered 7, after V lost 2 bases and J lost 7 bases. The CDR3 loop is CASSVRDRAPEQYF. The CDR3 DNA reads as TGTGCCAGCAGCGTCCGGGACAGGGCTCCGGAGCAGTACTTC.

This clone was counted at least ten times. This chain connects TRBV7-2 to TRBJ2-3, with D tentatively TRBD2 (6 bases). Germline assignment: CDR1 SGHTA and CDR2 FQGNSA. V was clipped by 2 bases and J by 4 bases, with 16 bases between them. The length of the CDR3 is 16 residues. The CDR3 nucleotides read TGTGCCAGCAGCTTAATAGGGACTCTCCGATCAGATACGCAGTATTTT. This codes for CASSLIGTLRSDTQYF.

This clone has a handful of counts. CDR3 coding DNA: TGTGCCAGCTCACCAAGGGACAGGGGCCTCCGGGAGACCCAGTACTTC. Its protein product is CASSPRDRGLRETQYF. V is TRBV18 and J is TRBJ2-5; 10 nucleotides agree with TRBD1. There are 16 residues in the CDR3. The ends lost 2 bases at V and 5 bases at J; junction bases unmatched: 8. Germline CDR1 and CDR2: KGHSH and LQKENI.

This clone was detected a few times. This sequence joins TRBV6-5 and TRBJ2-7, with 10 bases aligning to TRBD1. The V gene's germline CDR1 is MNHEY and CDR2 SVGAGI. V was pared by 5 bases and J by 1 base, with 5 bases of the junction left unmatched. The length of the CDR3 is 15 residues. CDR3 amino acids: CASSPPGQGSYEQYF. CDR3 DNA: TGTGCCAGCAGTCCACCGGGACAGGGGTCCTACGAGCAGTACTTC.

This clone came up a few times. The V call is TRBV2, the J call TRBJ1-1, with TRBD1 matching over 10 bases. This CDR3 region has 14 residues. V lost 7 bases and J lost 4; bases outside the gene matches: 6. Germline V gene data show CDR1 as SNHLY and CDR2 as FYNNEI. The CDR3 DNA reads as TGTGCCAGCATGCGGGACAGGGGATTCACTGAAGCTTTCTTT. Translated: CASMRDRGFTEAFF. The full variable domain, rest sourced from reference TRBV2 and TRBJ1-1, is EPEVTQTPSHQVTQMGQEVILRCVPISNHLYFYWYRQILGQKVEFLVSFYNNEISEKSEIFDDQFSVERPDGSNFTLKIRSTKLEDSAMYFCASMRDRGFTEAFFGQGTRLTVV.

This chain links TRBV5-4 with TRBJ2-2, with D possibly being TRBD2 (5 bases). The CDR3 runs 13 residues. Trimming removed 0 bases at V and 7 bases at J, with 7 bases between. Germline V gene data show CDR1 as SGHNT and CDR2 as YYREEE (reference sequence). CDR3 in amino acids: CASSLVGSGELFF. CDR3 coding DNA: TGTGCCAGCAGCTTGGTAGGGAGCGGGGAGCTGTTTTTT.

CDR3 residues: CASSLSGTQNIQYF. CDR3 nucleotides: TGTGCCAGCAGTTTATCGGGGACACAAAACATTCAGTACTTC. The genes are TRBV28 and TRBJ2-4; TRBD1 is a possible D gene (6 bases). There are 14 residues in the CDR3. In germline, CDR1 is MDHEN, CDR2 SYDVKM. V was shortened by 1 base and J by 5 bases, with 9 bases between the two germline ends.

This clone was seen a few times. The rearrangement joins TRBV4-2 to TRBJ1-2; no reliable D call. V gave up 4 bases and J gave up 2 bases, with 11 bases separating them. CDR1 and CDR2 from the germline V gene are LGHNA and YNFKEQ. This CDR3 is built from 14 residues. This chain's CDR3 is CASSRRRENYGYTF. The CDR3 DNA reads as TGTGCCAGCAGCCGAAGGAGGGAAAACTATGGCTACACCTTC.

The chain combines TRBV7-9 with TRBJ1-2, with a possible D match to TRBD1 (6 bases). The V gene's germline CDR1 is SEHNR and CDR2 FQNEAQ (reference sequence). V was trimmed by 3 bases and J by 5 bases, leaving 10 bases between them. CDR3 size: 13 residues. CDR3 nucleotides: TGTGCCAGCAGCTTCCGTCAGGGGTATGGCTACACCTTC. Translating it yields CASSFRQGYGYTF.

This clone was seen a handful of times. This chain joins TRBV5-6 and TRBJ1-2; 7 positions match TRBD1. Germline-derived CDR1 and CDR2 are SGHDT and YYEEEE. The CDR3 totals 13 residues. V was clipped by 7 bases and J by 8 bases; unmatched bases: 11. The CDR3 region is CASAGQAMGGYTF. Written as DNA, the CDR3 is TGTGCCAGCGCCGGACAGGCCATGGGAGGCTACACCTTC.

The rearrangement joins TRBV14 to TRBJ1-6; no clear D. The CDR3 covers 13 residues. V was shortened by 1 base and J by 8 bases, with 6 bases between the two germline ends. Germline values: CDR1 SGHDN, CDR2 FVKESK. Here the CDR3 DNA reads TGTGCCAGCAGCCAAGTCGCGGATTCACCCCTCCACTTT. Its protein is CASSQVADSPLHF.

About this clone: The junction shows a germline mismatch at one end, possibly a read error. Here the CDR3 DNA reads TGTGCTAGCAGCTCCCCAGGTCTGGCCAATGAGCAGTTCTTC. Translated, it gives CASSSPGLANEQFF. The rearrangement links TRBV7-7 to TRBJ2-1; D unresolved. The CDR3 has 14 residues. Germline V gene data show CDR1 as SSHAT and CDR2 as FNYEAQ (reference sequence).